Listed here is a single T cell receptor (beta chain). Unmatched junction bases numbered 10, after V lost 6 bases and J lost 0 bases. The CDR3 is 17 amino acids. The germline gives CDR1 LNHDA, CDR2 SQIVND (reference sequence). The entry originates in a study of blood T cell repertoires in COVID-19. Generated by immunoSEQ multiplex PCR, the TCRdb table keeps only in-frame clones and is missing some. The sample lists 100,000 or so clones; roughly 90% were seen once. The origin of this receptor is an older woman with acute or convalescent COVID-19. The chain carries TRBV19 and TRBJ1-4, with 7 bases identical to TRBD1. The sample was peripheral blood. The CDR3 is CASRRPGDSSTNEKLFF. The CDR3 DNA sequence: TGTGCCAGTAGAAGGCCTGGGGACAGCTCAACTAATGAAAAACTGTTTTTT.